This entry is about one T cell receptor (beta chain). V was trimmed by 5 bases and J by 0 bases, leaving 5 bases between them. This CDR3 is built from 12 residues. Germline-derived CDR1 and CDR2 are SGHVS and FNYEAQ. Some clones are missing from TCRdb's copy, which holds only in-frame ones; the method was immunoSEQ multiplex PCR. Altogether approximately 740,000 clones are present, almost 95% being singletons, with the ten largest covering around 24%. The sample comes from a study of shared clonotypes between healthy human individuals. Selected positively for CCR7 and CD45RO-negative, naive CD8 cells excluded terminally differentiated effector memory CD45RA+ cells.

The sample comprised naive CD8+ T cells sorted from blood. The clonotype comes from a man aged 30 to 39 in good health. The J gene is TRBJ2-7, the V gene TRBV7-6; no clear D. In DNA, the CDR3 is TGTGCCAGCAGCCCTAGCTCCTACGAGCAGTACTTC. Protein product: CASSPSSYEQYF.